A single T cell receptor (beta chain) is shown here with its context. This entry belongs to a study of blood T cell repertoires in COVID-19. Background on the study: PBMCs, B-cell-depleted T cells, or T cells provided the cDNA or gDNA that made up the material.

Method: immunoSEQ multiplex PCR; TCRdb's copy keeps in-frame clones and lacks some. Here the sample spans 210,000 or so clones, 90% being singletons. V shed 4 bases and J 6 bases; nucleotides not matched to a gene: 14. Germline CDR1 SGHTA, CDR2 FQGTGA. The CDR3 consists of 18 residues. Input material: peripheral blood. This clonotype was sampled from a man aged 30-40 years with COVID-19, enrolled during active disease. The V and J genes are TRBV7-3 and TRBJ2-3, with 12 bases matching TRBD2. CDR3 protein: CASSSKGPSGGAWDTQYF. In DNA form, the CDR3 reads TGTGCCAGCAGCTCCAAGGGGCCTAGCGGGGGGGCATGGGATACGCAGTATTTT. Supplemented by reference TRBV7-3 and TRBJ2-3, the full variable domain reads GAGVSQTPSNKVTEKGKYVELRCDPISGHTALYWYRQSLGQGPEFLIYFQGTGAADDSGLPNDRFFAVRPEGSVSTLKIQRTERGDSAVYLCASSSKGPSGGAWDTQYFGPGTRLTVL.